Included here is one TCR beta chain sequence, with context. No antigen is known for it. CDR3 length: 14 amino acids. From germline, CDR1 is DFQATT and CDR2 SNEGSKA (reference sequence). Trimming took off 1 base at V and 1 base at J, with 5 bases between the two ends. Via MiXCR, TCRdb re-called the reads, giving one row per CDR3 protein. The table records some 130,000 distinct CDR3 sequences, less than 9.5% of them present only once. These data come from a study of T cell repertoires in cytomegalovirus infection. About the study: Indications came from public TCR beta signatures; they pointed to CMV infection and to a matching HLA type. Findings of the study overall: Predominance within the ex vivo response was attributable to HLA-C-restricted CMV-specific TCR beta clonotypes. Carriers of CMV plus the relevant HLA were identified by cumulative public TCR beta family frequency.

The V and J genes are TRBV20-1 and TRBJ1-6; the D is unclear. Sample: PBMCs. This TCR was sampled from a human donor in good health (CMV status not recorded). Some clones in this sample may be carry-over from other donors' samples. CDR3 loop: CSARGTSYNSPLHF. In DNA, the CDR3 is TGCAGTGCTAGAGGGACGTCCTATAATTCACCCCTCCACTTT.